Below are 26 T cell receptor beta chains sequenced from a single sample in a study of blood T cell repertoires in COVID-19. Profiled with immunoSEQ multiplex PCR; TCRdb holds only in-frame clones, not every one. The data contain 250,000 to 300,000 clones, around 83% of them singletons. The sample consisted of PBMCs or T cells enriched from blood (not recorded which). The receptors originated from a man in his forties who had been exposed to COVID-19.

The chain recombines TRBV28 with TRBJ2-2; D is possibly TRBD2 (6 bases). V was trimmed by 2 bases and J by 7 bases, leaving 14 bases between them. The CDR3 contains 15 residues. CDR1 MDHEN and CDR2 SYDVKM come from the germline V gene. The CDR3 loop is CASSLVGTEGGELFF. DNA for the CDR3: TGTGCCAGCAGTTTAGTGGGGACGGAGGGCGGGGAGCTGTTTTTT.

The chain combines TRBV6-5 with TRBJ1-2; 9 bases are shared with TRBD1. CDR3 length: 12 amino acids. Trimming at V came to 8 bases and at J to 8 bases, leaving 6 bases not matched to a gene. Per the germline V gene, CDR1 is MNHEY and CDR2 is SVGAGI. In DNA form, the CDR3 reads TGTGCCAGCGGCCGGGACAGGGAGGGCTACACCTTC. It is translated as CASGRDREGYTF.

This chain connects TRBV5-4 to TRBJ2-2; 10 positions agree with TRBD2. This CDR3 is 16 amino acids long. Germline V lookup: CDR1 SGHNT, CDR2 YYREEE (reference sequence). Trimming took 6 bases from V and 7 from J; bases not matched to a gene: 12. The CDR3 loop reads CASKDRAGGPSGELFF. In DNA form, the CDR3 reads TGTGCCAGCAAAGACCGAGCGGGAGGGCCAAGCGGGGAGCTGTTTTTT. The full variable domain, its missing parts supplied by reference TRBV5-4 and TRBJ2-2, is ETGVTQSPTHLIKTRGQQVTLRCSSQSGHNTVSWYQQALGQGPQFIFQYYREEENGRGNFPPRFSGLQFPNYSSELNVNALELDDSALYLCASKDRAGGPSGELFFGEGSRLTVL.

V usage is TRBV7-8 and J usage is TRBJ1-3; possibly TRBD1 for D (5 bases). Germline V lookup: CDR1 SGHVS, CDR2 FQNEAQ. The ends were cut back, 4 bases at V and 0 bases at J, with 16 bases in the middle. This CDR3 spans 17 amino acids. The CDR3: CASSSPRRGTSGNTIYF. The CDR3 region has the DNA TGTGCCAGCAGCTCCCCTAGGAGGGGAACCTCTGGAAACACCATATATTTT. Full variable domain (missing parts from reference TRBV7-8 and TRBJ1-3): GAGVSQSPRYKVAKRGQDVALRCDPISGHVSLFWYQQALGQGPEFLTYFQNEAQLDKSGLPSDRFFAERPEGSVSTLKIQRTQQEDSAVYLCASSSPRRGTSGNTIYFGEGSWLTVV.

V and J are TRBV5-1 and TRBJ2-4, with TRBD2 matching over 13 bases. Per the germline V gene, CDR1 is SGHRS and CDR2 is YFSETQ. The ends lost 0 bases at V and 0 bases at J; junction bases unmatched: 12. The CDR3 consists of 21 residues. CDR3 in DNA: TGCGCCAGCAGCTTGGTATTTGGGACTAGCGGGACAAGACCAGCCAAAAACATTCAGTACTTC. This sequence encodes CASSLVFGTSGTRPAKNIQYF.

The chain joins TRBV18 to TRBJ1-3; perhaps TRBD1 as D (5 bases). There are 16 residues in the CDR3. Germline values: CDR1 KGHSH, CDR2 LQKENI. The V end lost 5 bases, the J end lost 0 bases, and 14 bases lay between the germline ends. For the CDR3, the DNA is TGTGCCAGCTCAAGTACTCAGGGCACCTCTGGAAACACCATATATTTT. It codes for CASSSTQGTSGNTIYF.

The J gene is TRBJ2-7, the V gene TRBV5-1; TRBD2 matches 15 bases. This CDR3 region has 18 residues. The V segment lost 0 bases and the J segment 2 bases; nucleotides outside the gene matches: 6. Germline lookup yields CDR1 SGHRS and CDR2 YFSETQ. CDR3 protein: CASSLGPGLAGGTYEQYF. In DNA form, the CDR3 reads TGCGCCAGCAGCTTGGGGCCGGGACTAGCGGGAGGCACCTACGAGCAGTACTTC.

The rearrangement joins TRBV18 to TRBJ2-1; perhaps TRBD2 as D (6 bases). This CDR3 spans 15 amino acids. Trimming took 3 bases from V and 2 from J, leaving 11 bases between them. Per the germline V gene, CDR1 is KGHSH and CDR2 is LQKENI. CDR3 sequence reads: CASSPGSGTYNEQFF. DNA for the CDR3: TGTGCCAGCTCACCGGGTAGCGGAACCTACAATGAGCAGTTCTTC.

This clone was seen only a few times. V and J are TRBV5-4 and TRBJ2-2; D ambiguous. Per germline, CDR1 SGHNT and CDR2 YYREEE (reference sequence). V was clipped by 1 base and J by 6 bases, with 13 bases between them. This CDR3 region has 15 residues. This CDR3 is CASSLQAMVAGELFF. The CDR3 DNA reads TGTGCCAGCAGCTTGCAGGCCATGGTGGCCGGGGAGCTGTTTTTT. Looking up the rest from reference TRBV5-4 and TRBJ2-2 gives the full variable domain: ETGVTQSPTHLIKTRGQQVTLRCSSQSGHNTVSWYQQALGQGPQFIFQYYREEENGRGNFPPRFSGLQFPNYSSELNVNALELDDSALYLCASSLQAMVAGELFFGEGSRLTVL.

This clone was seen only a few times. The chain couples TRBV19 to TRBJ1-4; the D gene is possibly TRBD1 (6 bases). Per germline, CDR1 LNHDA and CDR2 SQIVND (reference sequence). Trimming cost V 5 bases and J 0 bases, with 7 bases left between them. This CDR3 has 14 residues. The CDR3 bases are TGTGCCAGTAGTGAGGGGGCAACTAATGAAAAACTGTTTTTT. Its translation is CASSEGATNEKLFF.

This clone has only a few counts. The chain combines TRBV6-5 with TRBJ2-7; 7 bases agree with TRBD1. There are 13 residues in the CDR3. V shed 8 bases and J 1 base; nucleotides not matched to a gene: 5. Germline CDR1 is MNHEY and CDR2 is SVGAGI. For the CDR3, the DNA is TGTGCCAGCTTATCGGGACAGTCCTACGAGCAGTACTTC. This translates into CASLSGQSYEQYF.

The chain links TRBV7-3 to TRBJ2-7; TRBD1 agrees at 7 bases. CDR1 is SGHTA and CDR2 is FQGTGA in the germline V gene. The length of the CDR3 is 13 residues. Germline trimming cut 0 bases from V and 12 bases from J; bases unmatched to any gene: 8. The CDR3 coding sequence is TGTGCCAGCAGCTTAACTAGGGACAGTCTGTGGTACTTC. It yields the protein CASSLTRDSLWYF.

The chain joins TRBV19 to TRBJ1-2; the D gene is possibly TRBD1 (5 bases). The CDR3 contains 13 residues. The germline V gene encodes CDR1 LNHDA and CDR2 SQIVND (reference sequence). Trimming stripped 2 bases from V and 4 bases from J, with 8 bases between. CDR3 DNA: TGTGCCAGTAGTATACAGGGATCCTATGGCTACACCTTC. Its translation: CASSIQGSYGYTF. Complete variable domain (other parts from reference TRBV19 and TRBJ1-2): DGGITQSPKYLFRKEGQNVTLSCEQNLNHDAMYWYRQDPGQGLRLIYYSQIVNDFQKGDIAEGYSVSREKKESFPLTVTSAQKNPTAFYLCASSIQGSYGYTFGSGTRLTVV.

The rearrangement uses TRBV27 and TRBJ2-4, with D tentatively TRBD2 (6 bases). The CDR3 loop spans 15 amino acids. Looked up from germline, CDR1 is MNHEY and CDR2 is SMNVEV (reference sequence). V was shortened by 3 bases and J by 12 bases, with 21 bases between the two germline ends. As DNA, the CDR3 is TGTGCCAGCAGTTTTTCTTTTGGGGGGAGCGGAGGTCAGTACTTC. Translation gives CASSFSFGGSGGQYF.

This clone was counted once. J is TRBJ1-2 and V is TRBV3-1 (or the pseudogene TRBV3-2), with D possibly TRBD1 on 5 matching bases. V gave up 0 bases and J gave up 7 bases, with 24 bases separating them. CDR3 length: 18 amino acids. The germline CDR1 and CDR2 sequences are LGHDT and YNNKEL (reference sequence). Written as DNA, the CDR3 is TGTGCCAGCAGCCAAGATCGGTACGGGCGTTCAGGGCTTGGTGGCTACACCTTC. This translates into CASSQDRYGRSGLGGYTF.

The chain combines TRBV19 with TRBJ2-1; 8 bases fit TRBD2. CDR1 LNHDA and CDR2 SQIVND come from the germline V gene (reference sequence). CDR3 length: 15 residues. V gave up 5 bases and J gave up 3 bases; unmatched junction bases: 6. Here the CDR3 DNA reads TGTGCCAGTAGTCGACTAGCGACTAACTACAATGAGCAGTTCTTC. Protein sequence: CASSRLATNYNEQFF.

The rearrangement joins TRBV19 to TRBJ1-2; D is possibly TRBD1 (6 bases). Germline-derived CDR1 and CDR2 are LNHDA and SQIVND (reference sequence). Trimming left V 3 bases short and J 4 bases short, with 15 bases between. The CDR3 is made up of 15 amino acids. CDR3 sequence: CASSMGARGSYGYTF. The CDR3 DNA reads as TGTGCCAGTAGTATGGGGGCCAGGGGAAGCTATGGCTACACCTTC. Full variable domain (remainder filled in from reference TRBV19 and TRBJ1-2): DGGITQSPKYLFRKEGQNVTLSCEQNLNHDAMYWYRQDPGQGLRLIYYSQIVNDFQKGDIAEGYSVSREKKESFPLTVTSAQKNPTAFYLCASSMGARGSYGYTFGSGTRLTVV.

This clone was seen only a few times. The chain is built from TRBV6-1 and TRBJ2-3, with 9 bases lining up with TRBD2. Unmatched junction bases numbered 6, after V lost 1 base and J lost 1 base. The germline V gene has CDR1 MNHNS and CDR2 SASEGT. This CDR3 comprises 17 residues. CDR3 region: CASSEVAGAGGTDTQYF. CDR3 nucleotides: TGTGCCAGCAGTGAAGTAGCGGGAGCGGGGGGCACAGATACGCAGTATTTT.

The rearrangement joins TRBV6-5 to TRBJ2-7; 9 positions match TRBD2. Germline CDR1 MNHEY, CDR2 SVGAGI. The V and J ends lost 8 bases and 0 bases, in that order; junction bases with no gene match: 2. The CDR3 extends over 13 amino acids. CDR3 sequence: CASGSGGSYEQYF. The CDR3 DNA reads TGTGCCAGCGGTAGCGGGGGCTCCTACGAGCAGTACTTC.

V is TRBV27 and J is TRBJ2-5; D may be TRBD2 (6 bases). The length of the CDR3 is 16 residues. Germline-derived CDR1 and CDR2 are MNHEY and SMNVEV (reference sequence). V lost 3 bases, J lost 4 bases, and 18 bases lay in between. CDR3 in DNA: TGTGCCAGCAGTTTCTATCGTGGGGGAGCGGGAGAGACCCAGTACTTC. Amino acids: CASSFYRGGAGETQYF.

The rearrangement links TRBV2 to TRBJ2-3; D is uncertain. Germline V CDR1 and CDR2: SNHLY, FYNNEI. V was shortened by 1 base and J by 7 bases, with 15 bases between the two germline ends. The CDR3 covers 15 residues. For the CDR3, the DNA is TGTGCCAGCAGTGAAGGTAGATCGGTTATGAATACGCAGTATTTT. Protein product: CASSEGRSVMNTQYF.

The CDR3 DNA is TGTGCCAGCAGCGTAGACCTAGCGGGCTCCTACAATGAGCAGTTCTTC. Amino acid sequence: CASSVDLAGSYNEQFF. The chain uses TRBV9 and TRBJ2-1; TRBD2 agrees at 8 bases. V shed 0 bases and J 0 bases; nucleotides not matched to a gene: 2. The CDR3 length is 16 residues. Germline CDR1 SGDLS, CDR2 YYNGEE.

This CDR3 is CASSDRGRAADTGELFF. The CDR3 DNA is TGTGCCAGCAGCGATCGAGGGAGGGCCGCGGACACCGGGGAGCTGTTTTTT. The chain carries TRBV9 and TRBJ2-2, with TRBD2 identical over 7 bases. The germline gives CDR1 SGDLS, CDR2 YYNGEE. The CDR3 has 17 residues. V gave up 3 bases and J gave up 3 bases; unmatched junction bases: 11.

This chain connects TRBV5-6 to TRBJ2-1; the match to TRBD1 covers 10 bases. Per germline, CDR1 SGHDT and CDR2 YYEEEE. V lost 3 bases and J lost 5; bases outside the gene matches: 5. This CDR3 spans 15 amino acids. CDR3 amino acids: CASSYPGQGHNEQFF. The CDR3 nucleotides read TGTGCCAGCAGCTATCCGGGACAGGGGCACAATGAGCAGTTCTTC.

V usage is TRBV12-5 and J usage is TRBJ2-7; D possibly corresponds to TRBD2 (6 bases). The CDR3 has 16 amino acids. The V end lost 3 bases, the J end lost 0 bases, and 15 bases lay between the germline ends. Germline V CDR1 and CDR2: LGHNT, FRNRAP. In DNA form, the CDR3 reads TGTGCTAGTGGTTTTGCCGGTAGCGGCCCCTCCTACGAGCAGTACTTC. This translates into CASGFAGSGPSYEQYF.

The chain is built from TRBV5-5 and TRBJ2-7; D remains unclear. V lost 4 bases to trimming and J lost 7 bases, with 12 bases between them. The germline V gene has CDR1 SGHKS and CDR2 YYEKEE (reference sequence). The CDR3 is 12 residues long. The CDR3 region is CASSLLLAEQYF. The CDR3, as DNA: TGTGCCAGCAGCCTCCTTCTCGCGGAGCAGTACTTC.